A single sample gave rise to the 12 T cell receptor beta chains below, sequenced in a study of blood T cell repertoires in COVID-19. Profiling relied on immunoSEQ multiplex PCR, and the TCRdb table lists in-frame clones only, not all of them. The sample shows roughly 350,000 clones, roughly 90% of them seen only once. Specimen: peripheral blood. Receptors originate from a woman between 70 and 85 years old with COVID-19, enrolled during active disease.

This sequence joins TRBV11-2 and TRBJ1-5; D is possibly TRBD1 (5 bases). The V gene's germline CDR1 is SGHAT and CDR2 FQNNGV. V was clipped by 1 base and J by 1 base, with 11 bases between them. CDR3 length equals 16 residues. Here the CDR3 DNA reads TGTGCCAGCAGCTTAGGGGCAGGGTCGAGCAATCAGCCCCAGCATTTT. Its translation: CASSLGAGSSNQPQHF.

In its sample, this clone was seen once. This chain connects TRBV6-5 to TRBJ1-1, with D possibly being TRBD1 (6 bases). V lost 0 bases and J 11 bases, leaving 13 bases between the germline ends. Germline CDR1 is MNHEY and CDR2 is SVGAGI. The CDR3 runs to 13 residues. The CDR3: CASSYSGGPGAFF. The CDR3 nucleotides are TGTGCCAGCAGTTACTCTGGGGGCCCTGGGGCTTTCTTT.

CDR3 residues: CASSSSLAGGQETQYF. CDR3 coding DNA: TGTGCCAGCAGCTCATCCTTAGCGGGGGGCCAAGAGACCCAGTACTTC. The rearrangement links TRBV11-2 to TRBJ2-5, with 10 nucleotides matching TRBD2. The V segment lost 4 bases and the J segment 1 base; nucleotides outside the gene matches: 6. This CDR3 comprises 16 residues. Per germline, CDR1 SGHAT and CDR2 FQNNGV.

The V gene is TRBV9, the J gene TRBJ1-2; 7 nucleotides match TRBD1. Germline V CDR1 and CDR2: SGDLS, YYNGEE. Losses at the gene ends were 0 bases for V and 8 bases for J; bases not matched to a gene: 10. The CDR3 is made up of 15 amino acids. In nucleotides, the CDR3 is TGTGCCAGCAGCGTAGACCCCCAGGGGGTTGAGGGCTACACCTTC. Its translation is CASSVDPQGVEGYTF.

The chain combines TRBV30 with TRBJ1-2; 7 positions match TRBD1. The CDR3 has 14 residues. J lost 7 bases, V lost 0 bases, and 8 bases had no gene match. In germline, CDR1 is GTSNPN, CDR2 SVGIG (reference sequence). Written as DNA, the CDR3 is TGTGCCTGGAGTGTACCCGCAGGGGGTGGTGGCTACACCTTC. This encodes CAWSVPAGGGGYTF.

This chain joins TRBV27 and TRBJ1-5; D remains unclear. V was trimmed by 0 bases and J by 4 bases, leaving 10 bases between them. CDR1 is MNHEY and CDR2 is SMNVEV in the germline V gene (reference sequence). The CDR3 is 15 residues long. The CDR3 DNA reads TGTGCCAGCAGTTTATCGTGGGAGCCAAATCAGCCCCAGCATTTT. It yields the protein CASSLSWEPNQPQHF.

The chain has TRBV7-9 and TRBJ2-5, with a weak D call TRBD1 (5 bases). The CDR3 consists of 15 residues. V was trimmed by 0 bases and J by 5 bases, leaving 13 bases between them. CDR1 and CDR2 from the germline V gene are SEHNR and FQNEAQ (reference sequence). The CDR3 protein is CASSLAAGLTETQYF. The DNA of the CDR3 is TGTGCCAGCAGCTTAGCGGCAGGGTTGACGGAGACCCAGTACTTC.

There are a few counts of this clone. V usage is TRBV21-1 and J usage is TRBJ1-2. TRBV21-1 is a listed pseudogene. This CDR3 is 10 amino acids long. CDR3 in amino acids: CASSRDGYTF. The CDR3 DNA follows: TGTGCCAGCAGCAGAGATGGCTACACCTTC.

V usage is TRBV19 and J usage is TRBJ1-2; 8 bases are shared with TRBD1. This CDR3 spans 14 amino acids. Germline V gene sequence: CDR1 LNHDA, CDR2 SQIVND (reference sequence). Trimming took 5 bases from V and 7 from J; bases not matched to a gene: 9. CDR3 DNA: TGTGCCAGTAGTCAGGACAGGGTCTTAGGTGGCTACACCTTC. Protein sequence: CASSQDRVLGGYTF.

The rearrangement links TRBV2 to TRBJ1-2; D is ambiguous. The germline gives CDR1 SNHLY, CDR2 FYNNEI. CDR3 size: 12 residues. V was clipped by 3 bases and J by 4 bases, with 6 bases between them. CDR3 loop: CASSDSSYGYTF. The CDR3 coding sequence is TGTGCCAGCAGTGATAGTAGCTATGGCTACACCTTC.

The chain employs TRBV15 and TRBJ1-5; 8 nucleotides agree with TRBD1. With V trimmed by 0 bases and J by 7 bases, 5 bases remained unmatched. The CDR3 has 15 amino acids. Germline loops: CDR1 LNHNV, CDR2 YYDKDF (reference sequence). CDR3 protein: CATSRDLAGGQPQHF. In DNA, the CDR3 is TGTGCCACCAGCAGAGATCTGGCAGGGGGCCAGCCCCAGCATTTT.

This chain connects TRBV19 to TRBJ2-5; 14 nucleotides line up with TRBD2. V lost 6 bases to trimming and J lost 8 bases; unmatched junction nucleotides: 8. Germline-derived CDR1 and CDR2 are LNHDA and SQIVND (reference sequence). The CDR3 totals 15 residues. The CDR3 protein is CASSPGTSGGFTQYF. CDR3 DNA: TGTGCCAGTAGCCCGGGGACTAGCGGGGGTTTTACCCAGTACTTC.